This TCR beta chain was captured by sequencing in a study of a mutant IDH1 vaccine in newly diagnosed glioma. Study background: Visit V12 was scheduled at week 35 and visit V13 at week 47.

Of note for this clone: The antigen is unknown.

Data came from immunoSEQ multiplex PCR; TCRdb stores just in-frame clones and leaves some out. The repertoire has about 26,000 clones, over 65% of them found once; the top ten carry under 35%. The time point is: week 35, safety follow-up. All doses held 300 ug of mutant IDH1 20-mer peptide, with topical imiquimod. The V segment lost 11 bases and the J segment 5 bases; nucleotides outside the gene matches: 3. Germline V gene lookup returns CDR1 SNHLY and CDR2 FYNNEI. The CDR3 has 11 residues. The source material was PBMCs, sampled from a glioma patient whose treatment included an IDH1 peptide vaccine. The sequence was collected from a man aged 25 to 40 with glioma. The chain employs TRBV2 and TRBJ2-5, with TRBD1 identical over 9 bases. The CDR3 region is CAGGQGETQYF. In nucleotides, the CDR3 is TGTGCCGGCGGACAGGGGGAGACCCAGTACTTC.